The T cell receptor (beta chain) under discussion was sequenced for a study of identical twins. The study, taken as a whole, reports: Clonotypes of the beta chain that were abundant in cord blood carried fewer insertions (memory repertoires showed none). Out-of-frame alpha sequences common to twins exhibited a surplus of low generation probability.

Template switching added a universal primer site; cDNA carried unique molecular identifiers. TCRdb itself ran the 5' RACE reads through MiXCR, one entry per CDR3 protein. Here the sample spans more than 400,000 distinct CDR3 sequences, roughly 15% being singletons. The CDR3 is 13 amino acids. Germline CDR1 is SGHDN and CDR2 is FVKESK. V was clipped by 4 bases and J by 5 bases, with 6 bases between them. Only healthy Caucasians were included as donors. This clonotype has just a few counts. Its antigen remains unidentified. The same sample was also used in a study of yellow fever vaccine responses in identical twins.

This chain joins TRBV14 and TRBJ1-6, with D uncertain. The sample consisted of CD4+ T cells sorted from blood. The sequence was obtained from a woman aged 18 to 35 in good health. In DNA form, the CDR3 reads TGTGCCAGCAGCCCTGGGAATAATTCACCCCTCCACTTT. This encodes CASSPGNNSPLHF.